This TCR beta chain was identified during a study of blood T cell repertoires in COVID-19. Looking at the study overall: Specimens from acute and convalescent COVID-19 originated in the United States, Italy and Spain. Sources were T cells, B-cell-depleted T cells, or PBMCs; the material itself was cDNA or gDNA.

In the authors' methods: Amplification from reference gene primers served as the basis for estimated nucleated cell counts. Sequencing was performed with immunoSEQ multiplex PCR; in TCRdb, only in-frame clones are kept and a portion is missing. V and J calls and clone size follow that table, whereas D and trimming were derived from the DNA. The sample carries over 200,000 clones, about 90% recorded once. This CDR3 has 11 amino acids. With V trimmed by 7 bases and J by 10 bases, 4 bases remained unmatched. This chain uses TRBV12-3 or TRBV12-4 with TRBJ2-1; 7 bases align to TRBD2. The receptor was derived from a man aged 25 to 40 with acute or convalescent COVID-19. Sequencing input: peripheral blood. In DNA, the CDR3 is TGTGCCAGCACTCATAGCGGGGAGCAGTTCTTC. Translated, it gives CASTHSGEQFF.